This T cell receptor (beta chain) was retrieved from a study of beta chain features in type 1 diabetes. The sequenced template was cDNA made from the entire isolated RNA. Repertoires were generated with immunoSEQ multiplex PCR, while TCRdb's copy carries only in-frame clones and drops some. The sample has some 160,000 clones, roughly 9% seen once; the top ten hold around 2.5%. Looked up from germline, CDR1 is SGHTA and CDR2 is FQGNSA. The CDR3 has 15 amino acids. The junction had 5 bases not matched to a gene; V was cut back by 2 bases and J by 5 bases. This chain connects TRBV7-2 to TRBJ2-5; 10 nucleotides align to TRBD1. The TCR originated in a young woman in good health. Sequencing was carried out using central memory CD4+ T cells from blood. The CDR3 DNA reads TGTGCCAGCAGCTTACCGGGACAGGGGAGCGAGACCCAGTACTTC. Translated, it gives CASSLPGQGSETQYF.